This TCR beta chain emerged from a study of PD-L1 blockade in urothelial cancer. Study as a whole: Males with bladder-origin urothelial cancer made up about 85% of the roughly 29 patients. Blood samples had a median of approximately 140,000 T cells, roughly 83,000 unique TCRs, and clonality approximately 0.08. Prior exposure to chemotherapy in patients amounted to 0 to 3 regimens received.

This CDR3 spans 13 amino acids. Germline V gene data show CDR1 as SQVTM and CDR2 as ANQGSEA. Trimming took off 7 bases at V and 6 bases at J, with 17 bases between the two ends. Assay: immunoSEQ multiplex PCR; the TCRdb copy retains only in-frame clones and omits some. Among roughly 67,000 clones listed, 75% to 90% were seen once. Time point specified: pretreatment peripheral blood. For each patient, 1 to 8 samples were obtained, pretreatment and on-treatment. This clone was seen a single time. The origin of this receptor is a man aged 60-69 years with urothelial cancer. The rearrangement uses TRBV29-1 and TRBJ2-3; D may be TRBD2 (5 bases). The sequenced sample was PBMCs, obtained around atezolizumab (anti-PD-L1) treatment. DNA of the CDR3: TGCAGCGCGCTGCGGGCAGATCGGGATACGCAGTATTTT. It translates to CSALRADRDTQYF.